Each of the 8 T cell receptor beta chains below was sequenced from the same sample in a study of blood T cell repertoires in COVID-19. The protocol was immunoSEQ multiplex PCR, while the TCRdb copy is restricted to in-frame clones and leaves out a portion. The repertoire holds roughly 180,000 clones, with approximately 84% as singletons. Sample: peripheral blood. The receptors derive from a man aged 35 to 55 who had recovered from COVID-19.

The CDR3, as DNA: TGCAGCGTGGGACAGGACATCAACACTGAAGCTTTCTTT. As protein: CSVGQDINTEAFF. The chain couples TRBV29-1 to TRBJ1-1; TRBD1 agrees at 8 bases. There are 13 residues in the CDR3. In germline, CDR1 is SQVTM, CDR2 ANQGSEA. Trimming removed 6 bases from V and 2 bases from J; junction bases left unmatched: 5.

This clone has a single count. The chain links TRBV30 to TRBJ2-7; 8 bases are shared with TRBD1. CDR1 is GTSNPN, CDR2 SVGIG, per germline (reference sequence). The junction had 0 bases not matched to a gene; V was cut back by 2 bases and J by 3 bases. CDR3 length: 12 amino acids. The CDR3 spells CAWSTGGYEQYF. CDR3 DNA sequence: TGTGCCTGGAGTACAGGGGGCTACGAGCAGTACTTC.

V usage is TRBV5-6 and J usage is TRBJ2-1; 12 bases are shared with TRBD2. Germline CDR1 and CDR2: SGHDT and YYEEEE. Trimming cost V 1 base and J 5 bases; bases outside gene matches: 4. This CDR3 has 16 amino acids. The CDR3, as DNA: TGTGCCAGCAGCTTGCCCGGGACTAGCGGGCACAATGAGCAGTTCTTC. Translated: CASSLPGTSGHNEQFF. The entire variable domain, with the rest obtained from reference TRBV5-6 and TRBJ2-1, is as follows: DAGVTQSPTHLIKTRGQQVTLRCSPKSGHDTVSWYQQALGQGPQFIFQYYEEEERQRGNFPDRFSGHQFPNYSSELNVNALLLGDSALYLCASSLPGTSGHNEQFFGPGTRLTVL.

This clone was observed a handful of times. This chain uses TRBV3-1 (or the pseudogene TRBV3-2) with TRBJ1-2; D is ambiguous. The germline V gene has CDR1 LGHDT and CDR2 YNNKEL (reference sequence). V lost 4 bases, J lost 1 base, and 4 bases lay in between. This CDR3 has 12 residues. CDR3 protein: CASSPHNYGYTF. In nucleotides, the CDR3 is TGTGCCAGCAGCCCCCATAACTATGGCTACACCTTC.

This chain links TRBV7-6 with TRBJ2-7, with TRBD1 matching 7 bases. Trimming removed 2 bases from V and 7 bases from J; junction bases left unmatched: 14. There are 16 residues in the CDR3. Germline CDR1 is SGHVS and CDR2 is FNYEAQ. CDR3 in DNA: TGTGCCAGCAGCTTACCCCGGACAGGATCTCCCTCAGAGCAGTACTTC. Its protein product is CASSLPRTGSPSEQYF. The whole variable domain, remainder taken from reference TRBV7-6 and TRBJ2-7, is GAGVSQSPRYKVTKRGQDVALRCDPISGHVSLYWYRQALGQGPEFLTYFNYEAQQDKSGLPNDRFSAERPEGSISTLTIQRTEQRDSAMYRCASSLPRTGSPSEQYFGPGTRLTVT.

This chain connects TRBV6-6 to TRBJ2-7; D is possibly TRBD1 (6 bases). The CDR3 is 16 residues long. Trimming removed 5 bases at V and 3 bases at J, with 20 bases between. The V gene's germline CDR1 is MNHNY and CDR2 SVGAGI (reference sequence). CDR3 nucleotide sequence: TGTGCCAGCAGTAGAAACACAGGGATGGAAAGCTACGAGCAGTACTTC. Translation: CASSRNTGMESYEQYF.

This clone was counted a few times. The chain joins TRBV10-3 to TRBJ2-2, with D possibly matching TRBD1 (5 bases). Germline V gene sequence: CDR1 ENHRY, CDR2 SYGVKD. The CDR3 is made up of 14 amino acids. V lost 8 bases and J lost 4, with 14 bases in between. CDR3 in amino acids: CAIGLAGRTGELFF. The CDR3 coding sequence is TGTGCCATCGGGTTGGCAGGGCGCACCGGGGAGCTGTTTTTT.

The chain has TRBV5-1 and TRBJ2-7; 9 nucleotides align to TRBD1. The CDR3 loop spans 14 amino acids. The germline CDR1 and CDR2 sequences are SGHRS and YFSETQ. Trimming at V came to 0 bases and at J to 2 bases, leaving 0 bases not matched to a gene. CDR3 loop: CASSLGTGAYEQYF. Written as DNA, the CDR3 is TGCGCCAGCAGCTTGGGGACAGGGGCCTACGAGCAGTACTTC.